What follows describes a single T cell receptor beta chain. Its cognate antigen is unknown. The table came from immunoSEQ multiplex PCR; TCRdb's copy has only in-frame clones and leaves some out. The table lists roughly 100,000 clones, roughly 91% of them singletons. The CDR3 has 15 residues. Germline assignment: CDR1 LNHDA and CDR2 SQIVND (reference sequence). The V gene lost 3 bases and the J gene lost 0 bases, with 11 bases spanning the gap. These data are taken from a study of T cell responses to AZD1222 COVID-19 vaccine. Study findings and constraints: Close to half of all spike-specific TCRs reportedly target regions of the variants that are unmutated.

The chain is built from TRBV19 and TRBJ1-2, with a tentative D call TRBD1 (6 bases). The TCR originated in an adult in good health. The sequencing here drew on peripheral blood, taken on day 0 of AZD1222 vaccination. CDR3 loop: CASSIDRLTNYGYTF. CDR3 nucleotide sequence: TGTGCCAGTAGTATTGACAGGCTGACTAACTATGGCTACACCTTC.